This T cell receptor beta chain is from a study of blood T cell repertoires in COVID-19. Study-wide background: The analysed material was cDNA or gDNA that came from T cells, B-cell-depleted T cells, or PBMCs.

This CDR3 has 17 amino acids. With 7 bases clipped from V and 0 bases from J, the junction kept 10 bases outside the gene matches. Germline CDR1 reads ENHRY; CDR2 reads SYGVKD. Participants spanned ages about 18 to 90 years and resided in 24 US areas. Researchers sorted participants into cohorts using their self-reported clinical history. Per the original data handling: Amplifying reference gene primers gave estimates of nucleated cell counts. Generated by immunoSEQ multiplex PCR, the TCRdb table keeps only in-frame clones and is missing some. The DNA was the basis for D and trimming; V, J and clone size are from that table. Altogether 300,000 to 350,000 clones are present, 85% to 90% being singletons, with the ten largest covering approximately 1%.

This TCR came from a woman in her twenties or thirties who had been exposed to COVID-19. The sample taken for sequencing was PBMCs or T cells enriched from blood (not recorded which). The gene calls are TRBV10-3 and TRBJ2-3, with 10 bases identical to TRBD2. DNA of the CDR3: TGTGCCATCAAGGGGCTAGCGGGAGCCCTTAGCACAGATACGCAGTATTTT. Protein product: CAIKGLAGALSTDTQYF.